This T cell receptor (beta chain) was profiled in a study of blood T cell repertoires in COVID-19. Study details: PBMCs, B-cell-depleted T cells, or T cells were the source of the cDNA or gDNA that made up the material.

V was trimmed by 6 bases and J by 0 bases, leaving 8 bases between them. The CDR3 consists of 13 residues. In the study's own analysis: Reference gene primers were amplified, and this amplification served to estimate nucleated cell counts. Generated by immunoSEQ multiplex PCR, the TCRdb table keeps only in-frame clones and is missing some. V, J and clone size reflect that table, while D and trimming were determined from the DNA. The sample has 250,000 or so clones; 65% to 90% are singletons. The sample taken for sequencing was peripheral blood. This chain uses TRBV12-3 or TRBV12-4 with TRBJ1-1; TRBD1 is a possible D gene (5 bases). The sequence was collected from a middle-aged man who had recovered from COVID-19. CDR3 bases: TGTGCCAGCAGGCAGGGAATGAACACTGAAGCTTTCTTT. It translates to CASRQGMNTEAFF.